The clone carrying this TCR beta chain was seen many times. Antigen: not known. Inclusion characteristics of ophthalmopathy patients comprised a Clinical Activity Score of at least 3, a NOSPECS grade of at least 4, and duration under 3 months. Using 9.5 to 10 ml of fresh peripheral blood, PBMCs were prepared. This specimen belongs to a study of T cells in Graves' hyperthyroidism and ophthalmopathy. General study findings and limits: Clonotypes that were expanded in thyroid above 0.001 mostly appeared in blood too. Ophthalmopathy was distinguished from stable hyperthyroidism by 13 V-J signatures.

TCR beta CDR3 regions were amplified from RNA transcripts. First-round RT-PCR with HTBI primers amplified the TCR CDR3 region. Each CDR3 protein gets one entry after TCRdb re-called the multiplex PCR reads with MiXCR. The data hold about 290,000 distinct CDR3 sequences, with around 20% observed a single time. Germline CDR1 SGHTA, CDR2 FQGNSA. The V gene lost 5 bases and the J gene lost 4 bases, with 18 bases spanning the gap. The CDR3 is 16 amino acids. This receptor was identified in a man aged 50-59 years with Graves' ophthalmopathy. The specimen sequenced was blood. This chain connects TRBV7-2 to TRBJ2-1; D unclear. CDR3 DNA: TGTGCCAGCAGCCCCCAGCCCCCGGCCCCTTACAATGAGCAGTTCTTC. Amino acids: CASSPQPPAPYNEQFF.